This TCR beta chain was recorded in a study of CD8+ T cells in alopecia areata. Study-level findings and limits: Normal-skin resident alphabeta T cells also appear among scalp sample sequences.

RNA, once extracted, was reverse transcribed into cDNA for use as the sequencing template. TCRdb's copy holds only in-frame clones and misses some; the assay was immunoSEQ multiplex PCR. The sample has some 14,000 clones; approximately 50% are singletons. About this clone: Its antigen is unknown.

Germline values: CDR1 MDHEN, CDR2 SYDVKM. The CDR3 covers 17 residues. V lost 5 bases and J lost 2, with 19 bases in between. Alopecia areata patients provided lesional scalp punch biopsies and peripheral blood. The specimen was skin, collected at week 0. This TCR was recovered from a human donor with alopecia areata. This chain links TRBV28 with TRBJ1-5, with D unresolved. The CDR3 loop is CASSPYMLPRRNQPQHF. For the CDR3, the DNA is TGTGCCAGCAGTCCATACATGCTACCGCGCCGCAATCAGCCCCAGCATTTT.